The 25 T cell receptor beta chains given below trace back to one sample, sequenced in a study of monozygotic twins with inflammatory bowel disease. TCRdb reanalyzed the 5' RACE reads and collapses them to one entry per CDR3 protein, without DNA. Recorded for this sample: around 400,000 distinct CDR3 sequences. The sample taken for sequencing was blood. The receptor source for this set is a human donor with ulcerative colitis or Crohn's disease, or a healthy co-twin of an affected twin (not recorded which).

This chain links TRBV5-1 with TRBJ1-1. The CDR3 is made up of 14 amino acids. Looked up from germline, CDR1 is SGHRS and CDR2 is YFSETQ. CDR3 region: CASSTGQGNAEAFF. Looking up the rest from reference TRBV5-1 and TRBJ1-1 gives the full variable domain: KAGVTQTPRYLIKTRGQQVTLSCSPISGHRSVSWYQQTPGQGLQFLFEYFSETQRNKGNFPGRFSGRQFSNSRSEMNVSTLELGDSALYLCASSTGQGNAEAFFGQGTRLTVV.

The chain recombines TRBV7-6 with TRBJ1-1; checking the TCRdb D call of TRBD1 is not possible without DNA. The CDR3 is 13 residues long. Germline-derived CDR1 and CDR2 are SGHVS and FNYEAQ. CDR3 amino acids: CASSTQGDTEAFF.

The chain has TRBV4-3 and TRBJ2-7; no DNA is available, so the TRBD2 call from TCRdb remains unchecked. Germline values: CDR1 LGHNA, CDR2 YSLEER. There are 19 residues in the CDR3. The CDR3 loop is CASSQVIVGLAGGSYEQYF.

The chain links TRBV7-9 to TRBJ2-7; lacking DNA, the TRBD2 call made by TCRdb goes unchecked. This CDR3 has 13 amino acids. CDR1 and CDR2 (germline): SEHNR, FQNEAQ (reference sequence). CDR3 region: CTSSSGLLYEQYF.

The chain recombines TRBV5-6 with TRBJ1-2. The CDR3 has 14 amino acids. Germline V gives CDR1 SGHDT, CDR2 YYEEEE. CDR3 loop: CASSLEATLYGYTF.

The chain combines TRBV25-1 with TRBJ2-7; TCRdb's assignment of TRBD2 cannot be checked, as there is no DNA. Germline V lookup: CDR1 MGHDK, CDR2 SYGVNS. The length of the CDR3 is 17 residues. This chain's CDR3 is CASSGAKREGHSYEQYF.

This chain joins TRBV5-1 and TRBJ2-5; TCRdb lists TRBD1, though no DNA is available to test this call. There are 14 residues in the CDR3. In germline, CDR1 is SGHRS, CDR2 YFSETQ. The CDR3: CASSRGTLGETQYF.

The rearrangement joins TRBV25-1 to TRBJ2-7; the D call from TCRdb, TRBD1, cannot be confirmed without DNA. CDR1 is MGHDK, CDR2 SYGVNS, per germline. This CDR3 contains 14 residues. Here the CDR3 reads CASSQTGPLYEQYF.

V gene TRBV4-1 combines with J gene TRBJ2-5; TCRdb selects TRBD2, and the lack of DNA leaves this call unchecked. The CDR3 length is 16 residues. Looked up from germline, CDR1 is MGHRA and CDR2 is YSYEKL. CDR3 sequence: CASSLMGPQRLETQYF.

The chain carries TRBV12-3 or TRBV12-4 and TRBJ1-1; TCRdb's assignment of TRBD1 cannot be checked, as there is no DNA. The CDR3 covers 12 residues. CDR3 in amino acids: CATKIRAPKAFF.

This chain joins TRBV20-1 and TRBJ2-3; TCRdb designates TRBD1, a call that cannot be tested without DNA. CDR1 is DFQATT, CDR2 SNEGSKA, per germline (reference sequence). The CDR3 length is 14 residues. CDR3 region: CSARARGTADTQYF.

This chain links TRBV12-3 or TRBV12-4 with TRBJ1-2. The CDR3 sequence is 13 residues long. This CDR3 is CASRPEISDGYTF.

The chain carries TRBV6-2 or TRBV6-3 and TRBJ1-5. The CDR3 has 14 residues. Germline CDR1 MNHEY, CDR2 SVGEGT. This chain's CDR3 is CASSYGQGPQPQHF.

The gene calls are TRBV4-1 and TRBJ2-7; TCRdb lists TRBD1, though no DNA is available to test this call. The length of the CDR3 is 14 residues. Germline lookup yields CDR1 MGHRA and CDR2 YSYEKL. CDR3 region: CASSPIRDRYEQYF.

The chain carries TRBV29-1 and TRBJ1-1; TCRdb gives TRBD1 as the D gene, but with no DNA this cannot be confirmed. The germline CDR1 and CDR2 sequences are SQVTM and ANQGSEA. The CDR3 sequence is 15 residues long. CDR3 sequence: CSVEVLGRRNTEAFF.

The genes are TRBV10-3 and TRBJ2-1. The length of the CDR3 is 11 residues. Germline V gene lookup returns CDR1 ENHRY and CDR2 SYGVKD. The chain's CDR3 is CAIGWSNEQFF.

The chain couples TRBV24-1 to TRBJ1-5. In germline, CDR1 is KGHDR, CDR2 SFDVKD. This CDR3 is built from 15 residues. CDR3 in amino acids: CATSDPNWGNQPQHF.

The V and J genes are TRBV20-1 and TRBJ2-7; TCRdb designates TRBD2, a call that cannot be tested without DNA. Germline CDR1 is DFQATT and CDR2 is SNEGSKA (reference sequence). This CDR3 has 15 amino acids. The CDR3 spells CSARPASGRVGEQYF.

The rearrangement joins TRBV3-1 to TRBJ2-4. There are 17 residues in the CDR3. Germline V gene data show CDR1 as LGHDT and CDR2 as YNNKEL (reference sequence). CDR3 protein: CASSQVGRDGTKNIQYF.

The chain joins TRBV5-1 to TRBJ1-5; TCRdb indicates TRBD1, and absent DNA this call remains unverified. This CDR3 is 16 amino acids long. In germline, CDR1 is SGHRS, CDR2 YFSETQ. CDR3 region: CASSLGTSNSNQPQHF.

CDR3 sequence reads: CASSTITGTFNEQFF. The chain couples TRBV19 to TRBJ2-1; TCRdb names TRBD2, which stays unverified in the absence of DNA. Germline lookup yields CDR1 LNHDA and CDR2 SQIVND (reference sequence). The CDR3 has 15 amino acids.

J is TRBJ1-1 and V is TRBV6-6; TCRdb selects TRBD1, and the lack of DNA leaves this call unchecked. This CDR3 is built from 12 residues. CDR1 is MNHNY and CDR2 is SVGAGI in the germline V gene (reference sequence). The CDR3 loop is CASSQQGGEAFF.

The rearrangement uses TRBV20-1 and TRBJ2-3; TCRdb indicates TRBD2, and absent DNA this call remains unverified. Germline lookup yields CDR1 DFQATT and CDR2 SNEGSKA (reference sequence). This CDR3 has 14 amino acids. The chain's CDR3 is CSAPTSGRTDTQYF.

The CDR3: CASTAGGRGNEQFF. This chain connects TRBV12-3 or TRBV12-4 to TRBJ2-1; TCRdb's assignment of TRBD2 cannot be checked, as there is no DNA. This CDR3 has 14 amino acids.

The chain combines TRBV5-1 with TRBJ2-5; TCRdb's D call of TRBD2 is untestable without DNA. Germline V gene sequence: CDR1 SGHRS, CDR2 YFSETQ. This CDR3 spans 15 amino acids. This CDR3 is CASSFGLASQETQYF.